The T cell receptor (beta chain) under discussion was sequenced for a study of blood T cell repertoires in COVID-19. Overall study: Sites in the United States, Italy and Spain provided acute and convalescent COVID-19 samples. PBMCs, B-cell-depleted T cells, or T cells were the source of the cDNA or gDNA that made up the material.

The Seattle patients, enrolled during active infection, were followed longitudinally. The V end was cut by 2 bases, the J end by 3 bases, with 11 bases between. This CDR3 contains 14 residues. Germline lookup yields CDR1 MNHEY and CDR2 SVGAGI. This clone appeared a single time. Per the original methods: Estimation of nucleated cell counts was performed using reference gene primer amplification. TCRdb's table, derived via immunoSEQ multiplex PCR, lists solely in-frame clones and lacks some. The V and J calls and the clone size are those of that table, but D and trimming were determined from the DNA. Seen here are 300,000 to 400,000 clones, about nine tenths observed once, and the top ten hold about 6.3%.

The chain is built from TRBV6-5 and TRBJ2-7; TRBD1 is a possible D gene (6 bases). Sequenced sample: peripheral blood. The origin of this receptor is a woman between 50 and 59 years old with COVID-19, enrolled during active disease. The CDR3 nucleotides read TGTGCCAGCAGTTACGGACAGCTTTTCTACGAGCAGTACTTC. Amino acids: CASSYGQLFYEQYF.